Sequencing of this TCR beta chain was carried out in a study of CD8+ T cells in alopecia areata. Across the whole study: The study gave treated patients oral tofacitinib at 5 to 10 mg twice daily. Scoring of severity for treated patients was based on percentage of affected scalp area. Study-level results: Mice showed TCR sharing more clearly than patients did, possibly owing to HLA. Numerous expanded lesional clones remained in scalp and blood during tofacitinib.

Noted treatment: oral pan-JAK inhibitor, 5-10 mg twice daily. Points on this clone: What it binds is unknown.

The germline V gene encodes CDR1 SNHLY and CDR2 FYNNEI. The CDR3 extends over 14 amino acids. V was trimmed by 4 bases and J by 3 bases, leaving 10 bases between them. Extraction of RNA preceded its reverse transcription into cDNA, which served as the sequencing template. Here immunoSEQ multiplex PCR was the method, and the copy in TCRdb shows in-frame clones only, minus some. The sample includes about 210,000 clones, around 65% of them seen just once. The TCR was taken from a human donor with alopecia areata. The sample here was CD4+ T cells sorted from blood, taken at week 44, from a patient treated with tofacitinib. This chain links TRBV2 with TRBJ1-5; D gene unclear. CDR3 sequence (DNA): TGTGCCAGCAGTGTATCACAGAACAATCAGCCCCAGCATTTT. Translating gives CASSVSQNNQPQHF.